The 25 T cell receptor beta chains below were found in one sample sequenced in a study of a mutant IDH1 vaccine in newly diagnosed glioma. Sequencing was performed with immunoSEQ multiplex PCR; in TCRdb, only in-frame clones are kept and a portion is missing. Of roughly 120,000 clones detected, about 80% appear once; the ten largest clones hold approximately 5%. These receptors lack a known antigen. The time point was: week 11, during vaccination. What each vaccine dose contained was 300 ug of mutant IDH1 20-mer peptide, accompanied by topical imiquimod. This specimen was PBMCs, taken from a glioma patient whose treatment included an IDH1 peptide vaccine. The receptors were gathered from a man aged 35-49 years with glioma.

The CDR3 DNA reads as TGTGCCAGCAGCTTAACGCTAGCGGGAGCCTCAGATACGCAGTATTTT. Residues: CASSLTLAGASDTQYF. V gene TRBV7-3 combines with J gene TRBJ2-3, with 10 bases lining up with TRBD2. Germline trimming cut 0 bases from V and 4 bases from J; bases unmatched to any gene: 4. This CDR3 has 16 residues. The germline V gene encodes CDR1 SGHTA and CDR2 FQGTGA.

This clone was counted between two and nine times. CDR3 sequence (DNA): TGTGCCTGGAGTGAGGGTTTGGGGCCCCAGCATTTT. Residues: CAWSEGLGPQHF. V usage is TRBV30 and J usage is TRBJ1-5, with D hard to call. The germline V and J ends were trimmed by 1 base and 9 bases, with 10 bases remaining between them. From germline, CDR1 is GTSNPN and CDR2 SVGIG (reference sequence). The CDR3 consists of 12 residues.

This chain links TRBV2 with TRBJ2-7; TRBD2 matches at 11 bases. Germline lookup yields CDR1 SNHLY and CDR2 FYNNEI. Germline trimming cut 4 bases from V and 6 bases from J; bases unmatched to any gene: 8. This CDR3 is 15 amino acids long. CDR3 DNA sequence: TGTGCCAGCAGTGCCTTCGGACTAGCGGGCGGCGAGCAGTACTTC. As protein: CASSAFGLAGGEQYF.

The gene calls are TRBV7-9 and TRBJ2-7; D is possibly TRBD2 (5 bases). Trimming pared 5 bases from V and 13 bases from J, leaving 15 bases between. Looked up from germline, CDR1 is SEHNR and CDR2 is FQNEAQ (reference sequence). The CDR3 runs to 11 residues. The CDR3 loop is CASSPQRGQYF. The CDR3 DNA sequence: TGTGCCAGCAGCCCCCAACGAGGGCAATACTTC.

The chain couples TRBV28 to TRBJ1-2; weak D call: TRBD1 (5 bases). The length of the CDR3 is 13 residues. V gave up 1 base and J gave up 9 bases, with 12 bases separating them. Germline V gives CDR1 MDHEN, CDR2 SYDVKM. The DNA for the CDR3 is TGTGCCAGCAGTTTATCCCAGGGTCGGAGCTACACCTTC. Protein product: CASSLSQGRSYTF.

This chain links TRBV5-1 with TRBJ2-5, with a tentative D call TRBD1 (6 bases). In germline, CDR1 is SGHRS, CDR2 YFSETQ. The germline V and J ends were trimmed by 3 bases and 6 bases, with 12 bases remaining between them. The CDR3 is made up of 13 amino acids. CDR3 amino acids: CASSYRELKTQYF. CDR3 coding DNA: TGCGCCAGCAGCTACAGGGAGTTAAAGACCCAGTACTTC. Together with reference TRBV5-1 and TRBJ2-5, the CDR3 gives the full variable domain: KAGVTQTPRYLIKTRGQQVTLSCSPISGHRSVSWYQQTPGQGLQFLFEYFSETQRNKGNFPGRFSGRQFSNSRSEMNVSTLELGDSALYLCASSYRELKTQYFGPGTRLLVL.

In its sample, this clone was seen a few times. This chain joins TRBV4-2 and TRBJ1-1; 9 nucleotides agree with TRBD1. Germline lookup yields CDR1 LGHNA and CDR2 YNFKEQ. The CDR3 consists of 13 residues. V was clipped by 0 bases and J by 11 bases; unmatched bases: 4. For the CDR3, the DNA is TGTGCCAGCAGCCAAGAGGGACAGGGAAGTGCTTTCTTT. Protein sequence: CASSQEGQGSAFF.

V is TRBV30 and J is TRBJ1-2; tentatively, D is TRBD1 (6 bases). The germline gives CDR1 GTSNPN, CDR2 SVGIG (reference sequence). The CDR3 length is 14 residues. V was pared by 5 bases and J by 8 bases, with 21 bases between. The CDR3 nucleotides are TGTGCCTGGGAATGGGGCAGGGGCGGAGTAGGCTACACCTTC. This codes for CAWEWGRGGVGYTF.

This clone showed up just once. The chain employs TRBV5-4 and TRBJ1-1; D not resolved. The CDR3 covers 16 residues. Deletions cut 1 base from V and 6 bases from J, with 19 bases between. CDR1 is SGHNT, CDR2 YYREEE, per germline (reference sequence). The CDR3 reads CASSLNTRVQRAEAFF. The CDR3 DNA reads TGTGCCAGCAGCTTGAATACTCGGGTGCAGCGGGCTGAAGCTTTCTTT.

V usage is TRBV4-2 and J usage is TRBJ2-5, with 14 bases aligning to TRBD2. The germline gives CDR1 LGHNA, CDR2 YNFKEQ. V lost 0 bases to trimming and J lost 5 bases; unmatched junction nucleotides: 11. There are 19 residues in the CDR3. DNA for the CDR3: TGTGCCAGCAGCCAAGATAAGGCGACTAGCGGGAGGGCCTGGGAGACCCAGTACTTC. It translates to CASSQDKATSGRAWETQYF.

J is TRBJ2-1 and V is TRBV9; the match to TRBD2 covers 9 bases. Germline assignment: CDR1 SGDLS and CDR2 YYNGEE. The J segment lost 4 bases and the V segment lost 0 bases, leaving 5 bases of the junction unmatched. The CDR3 totals 16 residues. The chain's CDR3 is CASSVDGSGSYNEQFF. Here the CDR3 DNA reads TGTGCCAGCAGCGTAGATGGTAGCGGGAGTTACAATGAGCAGTTCTTC.

This chain joins TRBV6-5 and TRBJ1-5; possible D gene TRBD1, 6 bases. This CDR3 has 15 amino acids. V shed 4 bases and J shed 7 bases, with 17 bases lying between them. Germline lookup yields CDR1 MNHEY and CDR2 SVGAGI. The CDR3 region has the DNA TGTGCCAGCAGTTCCCTCACAGGGCCGGGGCAGCCCCAGCATTTT. Translated: CASSSLTGPGQPQHF.

The chain has TRBV2 and TRBJ2-7; the D gene is possibly TRBD1 (6 bases). This CDR3 spans 11 amino acids. Germline CDR1 SNHLY, CDR2 FYNNEI. The V end was cut by 5 bases, the J end by 11 bases, with 13 bases between. CDR3 in DNA: TGTGCCAGCAGTCCCAAGACAGGCGAGTACTTC. This sequence encodes CASSPKTGEYF.

This rearrangement joins TRBV5-4 to TRBJ2-7; D might be TRBD1 or TRBD2, each matching 6 bases. Germline V gives CDR1 SGHNT, CDR2 YYREEE (reference sequence). The CDR3 sequence is 14 residues long. Trimming cost V 4 bases and J 5 bases, with 16 bases left between them. The DNA of the CDR3 is TGTGCCAGCAGCGCCGAAGGGGGGAGCGACGAGCAGTACTTC. Its translation is CASSAEGGSDEQYF.

The chain uses TRBV30 and TRBJ2-1; 8 bases match TRBD1. In germline, CDR1 is GTSNPN, CDR2 SVGIG (reference sequence). The CDR3 totals 17 residues. Trimming at V came to 3 bases and at J to 9 bases, leaving 19 bases not matched to a gene. The CDR3 nucleotides read TGTGCCTGGAGCCGTAATTCAGGGGGCCTCCTAAGGAGTGAGCAGTTCTTC. Translated: CAWSRNSGGLLRSEQFF. The full variable domain, with the rest looked up from reference TRBV30 and TRBJ2-1, is SQTIHQWPATLVQPVGSPLSLECTVEGTSNPNLYWYRQAAGRGLQLLFYSVGIGQISSEVPQNLSASRPQDRQFILSSKKLLLSDSGFYLCAWSRNSGGLLRSEQFFGPGTRLTVL.

In its sample, this clone was seen once. The V gene is TRBV6-1, the J gene TRBJ1-5; D is perhaps TRBD1 (5 bases). This CDR3 is built from 15 residues. V was cut by 10 bases and J by 7 bases, with 23 bases left in between. Germline CDR1 MNHNS, CDR2 SASEGT. As DNA, the CDR3 is TGTGCCATTTACCCGGGCTCTCGAGCAGGGCAGCCCCAGCATTTT. Translated, it gives CAIYPGSRAGQPQHF.

The V gene is TRBV6-5, the J gene TRBJ1-6; D uncertain. The germline CDR1 and CDR2 sequences are MNHEY and SVGAGI. The V end was cut by 2 bases, the J end by 6 bases, with 11 bases between. The CDR3 totals 15 residues. The CDR3 nucleotides read TGTGCCAGCAGTTACGCCAGGCCTTTTAATTCACCCCTCCACTTT. Translated: CASSYARPFNSPLHF.

This clone was detected a few times. J is TRBJ1-1 and V is TRBV6-6; no clear D gene. The CDR3 runs to 15 residues. V lost 2 bases and J lost 5, with 15 bases in between. The germline V gene has CDR1 MNHNY and CDR2 SVGAGI (reference sequence). The CDR3: CASSYGVERNTEAFF. DNA for the CDR3: TGTGCCAGCAGTTACGGGGTGGAGCGGAATACTGAAGCTTTCTTT.

The chain links TRBV7-6 to TRBJ2-1; D may be TRBD2 (7 bases). Trimming shortened V by 7 bases and J by 0 bases, and 19 bases separated the two germline ends. The V gene's germline CDR1 is SGHVS and CDR2 FNYEAQ. CDR3 size: 17 residues. CDR3: CASTVPGGPSSYNEQFF. The CDR3 DNA is TGTGCCAGCACCGTACCCGGGGGGCCCAGCTCCTACAATGAGCAGTTCTTC.

This chain connects TRBV2 to TRBJ2-5; 11 bases map to TRBD2. CDR1 is SNHLY and CDR2 is FYNNEI in the germline V gene. V was pared by 8 bases and J by 2 bases, with 4 bases of the junction left unmatched. The CDR3 has 14 residues. CDR3 amino acids: CASLVAGGQETQYF. As DNA, the CDR3 is TGTGCCAGCTTAGTAGCGGGGGGGCAAGAGACCCAGTACTTC.

V usage is TRBV27 and J usage is TRBJ2-7; D gene ambiguous. The CDR3 is made up of 13 amino acids. CDR1 MNHEY and CDR2 SMNVEV come from the germline V gene (reference sequence). V was cut by 4 bases and J by 0 bases, with 7 bases left in between. The CDR3 protein is CASSSPYSYEQYF. In nucleotides, the CDR3 is TGTGCCAGCAGTTCCCCTTACTCCTACGAGCAGTACTTC.

The J gene is TRBJ1-4, the V gene TRBV6-6; 9 bases line up with TRBD1. Germline loops: CDR1 MNHNY, CDR2 SVGAGI (reference sequence). Trimming cost V 0 bases and J 7 bases; bases outside gene matches: 0. This CDR3 region has 14 residues. The CDR3 coding sequence is TGTGCCAGCAGTTACTCACAGGGGGCTGAAAAACTGTTTTTT. Translating it yields CASSYSQGAEKLFF.

The V and J genes are TRBV7-6 and TRBJ2-2; D gene ambiguous. Between the trimmed V and J ends, which lost 5 bases and 7 bases, there was a span of 14 bases. The CDR3 totals 14 residues. Germline V gene data show CDR1 as SGHVS and CDR2 as FNYEAQ. CDR3: CASSPVVLRGELFF. CDR3 DNA: TGTGCCAGCAGCCCGGTGGTTCTCCGCGGGGAGCTGTTTTTT.

This clone was found many times. J is TRBJ2-7 and V is TRBV11-3; the D is unclear. The germline V gene has CDR1 SGHNT and CDR2 YENEEA. Trimming left V 6 bases short and J 5 bases short, with 14 bases between. The CDR3 is 13 residues long. The CDR3 DNA is TGTGCCAGCAGTCCGGGCCCCCGTCACGAGCAGTACTTC. Translated: CASSPGPRHEQYF.

This clone was counted a single time. The V gene is TRBV15, the J gene TRBJ2-3; TRBD2 might be the D (5 bases). V lost 5 bases to trimming and J lost 5 bases, with 17 bases between them. The CDR3 is 15 amino acids. Germline CDR1 reads LNHNV; CDR2 reads YYDKDF (reference sequence). DNA for the CDR3: TGTGCCACCAGCTCCGAGCGGCTAGTTGGAGATACGCAGTATTTT. Its protein product is CATSSERLVGDTQYF.